This T cell receptor (beta chain) was sequenced for a study of cytomegalovirus exposure and HLA in healthy donors. The PCR had 60 Vbeta and 13 Jbeta primers. TCRdb's copy holds only in-frame clones and misses some; the assay was immunoSEQ multiplex PCR. The sample shows 200,000 to 250,000 clones, more than 65% of them seen only once. In germline, CDR1 is MNHNY, CDR2 SVGAGI (reference sequence). The ends were cut back, 5 bases at V and 0 bases at J, with 14 bases in the middle. The CDR3 runs 16 residues. Comments on this clone: Its specificity is unknown.

Study conclusions and caveats: It was reported that TCR beta sequences correctly inferred the HLA-A and HLA-B alleles for most subjects.

Sample: PBMCs. The chain combines TRBV6-6 with TRBJ1-5; maybe TRBD1 (6 bases). This TCR was recovered from a man aged 45 to 65 in good health and CMV-seronegative. The CDR3 DNA reads as TGTGCCAGCAGTCCCCATACAGGGAGTAGCAATCAGCCCCAGCATTTT. Translation gives CASSPHTGSSNQPQHF.